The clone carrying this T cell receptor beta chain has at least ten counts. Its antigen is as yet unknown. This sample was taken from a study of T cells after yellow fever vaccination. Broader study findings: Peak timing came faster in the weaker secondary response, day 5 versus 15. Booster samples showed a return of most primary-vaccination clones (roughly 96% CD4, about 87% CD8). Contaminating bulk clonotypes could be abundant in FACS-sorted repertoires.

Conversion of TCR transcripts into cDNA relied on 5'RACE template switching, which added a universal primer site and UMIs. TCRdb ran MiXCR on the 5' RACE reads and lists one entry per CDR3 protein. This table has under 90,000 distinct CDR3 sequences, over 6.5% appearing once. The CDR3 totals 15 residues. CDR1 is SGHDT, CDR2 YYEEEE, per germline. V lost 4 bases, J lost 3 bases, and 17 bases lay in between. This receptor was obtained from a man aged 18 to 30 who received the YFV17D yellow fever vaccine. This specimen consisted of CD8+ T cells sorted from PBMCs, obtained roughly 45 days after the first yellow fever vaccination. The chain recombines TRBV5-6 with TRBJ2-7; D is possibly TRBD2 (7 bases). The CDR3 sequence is CASSGGGGVYYEQYF. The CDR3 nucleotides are TGTGCCAGCAGCGGAGGGGGGGGCGTGTACTACGAGCAGTACTTC. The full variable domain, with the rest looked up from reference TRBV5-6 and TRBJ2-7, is DAGVTQSPTHLIKTRGQQVTLRCSPKSGHDTVSWYQQALGQGPQFIFQYYEEEERQRGNFPDRFSGHQFPNYSSELNVNALLLGDSALYLCASSGGGGVYYEQYFGPGTRLTVT.